This entry is about one TCR beta chain. The antigen remains undetermined. The record originates from a study of T cell repertoires in cytomegalovirus infection. Background on the study: Signatures in public TCR beta sequences pointed to both CMV infection and matching HLA type.

Study-wide points: Carriage of CMV together with the relevant HLA was identifiable through cumulative public TCR beta family frequency. Ex vivo responses were dominated by HLA-C-restricted CMV-specific TCR beta clonotypes.

Trimming removed 7 bases at V and 2 bases at J, with 17 bases between. This CDR3 spans 15 amino acids. CDR1 SEHNR and CDR2 FQNEAQ come from the germline V gene (reference sequence). TCRdb used MiXCR to reprocess the reads, holding one entry per CDR3 protein. The sample lists more than 150,000 distinct CDR3 sequences, approximately 17% seen once, with around a sixth in the top ten. The sequenced material came from CD8+ T cells from PBMCs. The sequence came from a human donor in good health (CMV status not recorded). Some clones in this sample may be carry-over from other donors' samples. The chain combines TRBV7-9 with TRBJ2-5, with a weak D call TRBD2 (6 bases). CDR3 residues: CASIDVRDFQETQYF. Written as DNA, the CDR3 is TGTGCCAGCATCGACGTCCGGGACTTTCAAGAGACCCAGTACTTC. Full variable domain (remainder filled in from reference TRBV7-9 and TRBJ2-5): DTGVSQNPRHKITKRGQNVTFRCDPISEHNRLYWYRQTLGQGPEFLTYFQNEAQLEKSRLLSDRFSAERPKGSFSTLEIQRTEQGDSAMYLCASIDVRDFQETQYFGPGTRLLVL.